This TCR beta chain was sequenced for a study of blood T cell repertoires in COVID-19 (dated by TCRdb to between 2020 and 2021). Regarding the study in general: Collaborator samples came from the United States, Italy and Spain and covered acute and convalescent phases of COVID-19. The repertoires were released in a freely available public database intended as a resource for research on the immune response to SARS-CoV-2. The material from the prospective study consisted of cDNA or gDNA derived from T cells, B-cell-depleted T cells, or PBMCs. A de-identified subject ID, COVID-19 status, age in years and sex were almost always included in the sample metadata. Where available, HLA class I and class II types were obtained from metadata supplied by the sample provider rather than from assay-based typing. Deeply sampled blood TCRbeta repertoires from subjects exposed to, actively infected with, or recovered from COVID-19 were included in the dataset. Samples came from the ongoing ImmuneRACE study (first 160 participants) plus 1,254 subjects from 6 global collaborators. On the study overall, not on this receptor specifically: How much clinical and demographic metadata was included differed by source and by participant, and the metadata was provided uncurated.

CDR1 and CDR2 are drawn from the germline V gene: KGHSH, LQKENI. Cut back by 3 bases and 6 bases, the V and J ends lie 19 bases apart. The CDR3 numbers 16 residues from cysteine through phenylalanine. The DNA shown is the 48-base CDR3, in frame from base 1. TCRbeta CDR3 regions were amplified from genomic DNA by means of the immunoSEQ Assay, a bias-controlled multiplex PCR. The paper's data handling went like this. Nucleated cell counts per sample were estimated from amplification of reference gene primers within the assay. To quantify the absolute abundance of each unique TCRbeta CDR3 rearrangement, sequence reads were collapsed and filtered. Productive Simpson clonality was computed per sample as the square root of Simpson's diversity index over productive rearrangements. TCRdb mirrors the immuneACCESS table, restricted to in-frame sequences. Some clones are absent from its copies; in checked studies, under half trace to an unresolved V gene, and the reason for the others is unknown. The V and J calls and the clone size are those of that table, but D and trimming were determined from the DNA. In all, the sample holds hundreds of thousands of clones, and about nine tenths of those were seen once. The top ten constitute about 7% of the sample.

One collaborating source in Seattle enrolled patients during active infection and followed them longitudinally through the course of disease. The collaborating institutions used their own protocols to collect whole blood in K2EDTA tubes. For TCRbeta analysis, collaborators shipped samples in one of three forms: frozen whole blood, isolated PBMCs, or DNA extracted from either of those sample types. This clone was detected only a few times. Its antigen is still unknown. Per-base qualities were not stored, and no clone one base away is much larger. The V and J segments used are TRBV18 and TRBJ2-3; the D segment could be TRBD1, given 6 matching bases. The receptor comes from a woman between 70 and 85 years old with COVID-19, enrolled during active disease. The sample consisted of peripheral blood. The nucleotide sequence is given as TGTGCCAGCTCACCCCCCGGGACACCCGACAGGGATACGCAGTATTTT. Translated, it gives CASSPPGTPDRDTQYF.